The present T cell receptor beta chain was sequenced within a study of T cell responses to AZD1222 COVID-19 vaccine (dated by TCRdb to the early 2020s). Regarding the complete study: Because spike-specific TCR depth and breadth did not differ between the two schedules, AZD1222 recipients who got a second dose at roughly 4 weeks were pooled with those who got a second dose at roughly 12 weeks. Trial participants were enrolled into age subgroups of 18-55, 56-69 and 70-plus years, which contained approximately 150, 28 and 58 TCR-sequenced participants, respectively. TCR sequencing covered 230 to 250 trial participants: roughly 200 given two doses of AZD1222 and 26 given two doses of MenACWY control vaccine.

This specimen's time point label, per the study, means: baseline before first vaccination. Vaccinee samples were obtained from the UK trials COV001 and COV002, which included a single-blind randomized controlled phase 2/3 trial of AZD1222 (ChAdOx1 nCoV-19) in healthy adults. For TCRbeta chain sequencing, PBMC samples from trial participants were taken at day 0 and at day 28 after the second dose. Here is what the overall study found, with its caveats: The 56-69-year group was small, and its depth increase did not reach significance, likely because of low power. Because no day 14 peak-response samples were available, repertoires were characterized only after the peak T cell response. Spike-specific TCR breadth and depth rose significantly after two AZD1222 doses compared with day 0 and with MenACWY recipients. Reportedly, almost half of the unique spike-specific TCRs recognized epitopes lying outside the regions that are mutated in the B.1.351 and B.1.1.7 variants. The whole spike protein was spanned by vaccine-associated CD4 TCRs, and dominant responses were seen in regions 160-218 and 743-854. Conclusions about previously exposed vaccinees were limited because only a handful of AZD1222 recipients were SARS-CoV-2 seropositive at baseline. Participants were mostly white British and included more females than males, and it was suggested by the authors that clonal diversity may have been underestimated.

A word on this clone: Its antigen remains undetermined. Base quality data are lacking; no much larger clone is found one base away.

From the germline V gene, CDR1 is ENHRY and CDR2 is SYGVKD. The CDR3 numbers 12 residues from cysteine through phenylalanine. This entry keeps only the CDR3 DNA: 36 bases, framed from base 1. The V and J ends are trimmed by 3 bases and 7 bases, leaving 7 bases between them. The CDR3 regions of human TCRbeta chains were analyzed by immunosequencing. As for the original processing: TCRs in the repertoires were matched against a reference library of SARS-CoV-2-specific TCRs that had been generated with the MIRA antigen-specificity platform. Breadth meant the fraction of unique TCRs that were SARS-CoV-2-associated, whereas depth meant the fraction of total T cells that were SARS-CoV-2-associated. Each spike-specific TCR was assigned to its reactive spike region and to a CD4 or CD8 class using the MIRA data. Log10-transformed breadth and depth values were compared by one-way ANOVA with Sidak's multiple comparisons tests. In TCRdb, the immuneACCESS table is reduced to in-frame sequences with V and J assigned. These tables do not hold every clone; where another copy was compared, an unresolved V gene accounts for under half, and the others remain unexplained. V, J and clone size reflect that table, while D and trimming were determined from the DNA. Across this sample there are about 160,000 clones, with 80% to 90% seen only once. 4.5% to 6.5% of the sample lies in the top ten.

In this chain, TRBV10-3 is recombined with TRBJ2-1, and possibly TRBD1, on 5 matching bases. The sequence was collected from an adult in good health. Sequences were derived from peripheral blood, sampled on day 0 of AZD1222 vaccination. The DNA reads TGTGCCATCAGTGATAGGGGTAATGAGCAGTTCTTC. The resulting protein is CAISDRGNEQFF.